This TCR beta chain derives from a study of human versus mouse CDR3 diversity and MHC coevolution. As for the study in general: The immunoSEQ assay reportedly detects one in 200,000 T cells.

Whole-study results and caveats: About 1.7 million TCR beta clonotypes were estimated for humans, the largest repertoire. On average, humans showed more CDR3 deletions and insertions than mice.

Turning to this clone: What it recognizes is unknown.

Cells were CD45RO-negative CD62L-positive naive CD4 T cells sorted from PBMCs. Libraries were prepared by immunoSEQ multiplex PCR; TCRdb keeps only in-frame clonotypes and omits some of them. The table shows around 74,000 clones, with approximately 90% occurring only once. From germline, CDR1 is GTSNPN and CDR2 SVGIG (reference sequence). The junction had 19 bases not matched to a gene; V was cut back by 4 bases and J by 8 bases. The CDR3 totals 17 residues. The TCR sequence derives from a person aged 25 to 75 in good health. This chain connects TRBV30 to TRBJ2-3, with 9 bases that match TRBD2. The sequenced material came from naive CD4+ T cells from blood. The sample's subset: CD45RO-negative CD62L-positive naive CD4 T cells. The CDR3 region is CAWKGGPSGTVIGTQYF. Written as DNA, the CDR3 is TGTGCCTGGAAAGGGGGTCCTAGCGGGACTGTAATTGGTACGCAGTATTTT.